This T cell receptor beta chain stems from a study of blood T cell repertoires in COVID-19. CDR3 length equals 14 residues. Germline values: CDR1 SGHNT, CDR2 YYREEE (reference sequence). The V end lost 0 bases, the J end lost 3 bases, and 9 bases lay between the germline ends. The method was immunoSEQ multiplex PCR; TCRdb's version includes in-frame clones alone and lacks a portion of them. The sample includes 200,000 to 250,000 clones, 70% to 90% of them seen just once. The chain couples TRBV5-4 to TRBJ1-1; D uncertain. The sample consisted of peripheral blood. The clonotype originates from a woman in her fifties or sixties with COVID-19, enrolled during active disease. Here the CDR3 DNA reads TGTGCCAGCAGCTTGGGACTGGGAGACACTGAAGCTTTCTTT. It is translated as CASSLGLGDTEAFF.